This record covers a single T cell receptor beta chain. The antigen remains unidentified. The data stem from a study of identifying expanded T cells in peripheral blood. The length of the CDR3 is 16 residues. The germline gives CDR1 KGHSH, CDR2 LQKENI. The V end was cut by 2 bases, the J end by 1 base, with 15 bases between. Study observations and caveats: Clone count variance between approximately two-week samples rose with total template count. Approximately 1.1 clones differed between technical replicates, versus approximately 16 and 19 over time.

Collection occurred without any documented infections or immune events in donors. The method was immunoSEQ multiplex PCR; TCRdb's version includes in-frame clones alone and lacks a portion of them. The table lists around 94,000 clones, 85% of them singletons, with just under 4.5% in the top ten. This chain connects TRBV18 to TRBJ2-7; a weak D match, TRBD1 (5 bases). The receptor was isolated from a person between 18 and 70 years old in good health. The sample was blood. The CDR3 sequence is CASSPFTGELSYEQYF. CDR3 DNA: TGTGCCAGCTCACCATTTACAGGTGAACTTTCCTACGAGCAGTACTTC.